Below, 26 T cell receptor beta chains from the same sample are listed, as sequenced in a study of blood T cell repertoires in COVID-19. Profiling relied on immunoSEQ multiplex PCR, and the TCRdb table lists in-frame clones only, not all of them. The table shows around 190,000 clones, with around nine tenths occurring only once. Input material: peripheral blood. The receptor source for this set is a man aged 50 to 59 with COVID-19, enrolled during active disease.

The chain is built from TRBV7-8 and TRBJ2-3; possible D gene TRBD2, 6 bases. Germline CDR1 SGHVS, CDR2 FQNEAQ. The CDR3 loop spans 15 amino acids. Trimming left V 5 bases short and J 4 bases short, with 16 bases between. The CDR3 region is CASSIRWGLADTQYF. DNA of the CDR3: TGTGCCAGCAGCATCAGATGGGGACTGGCAGATACGCAGTATTTT.

V and J are TRBV29-1 and TRBJ2-2, with D hard to call. Germline loops: CDR1 SQVTM, CDR2 ANQGSEA. The CDR3 loop spans 14 amino acids. Trimming removed 4 bases at V and 2 bases at J, with 11 bases between. This chain's CDR3 is CSVVSQLNTGELFF. The CDR3 coding sequence is TGCAGCGTTGTCTCACAGCTAAACACCGGGGAGCTGTTTTTT.

The chain couples TRBV5-5 to TRBJ2-1, with TRBD2 matching 11 bases. CDR1 and CDR2 from the germline V gene are SGHKS and YYEKEE (reference sequence). With 4 bases clipped from V and 0 bases from J, the junction kept 12 bases outside the gene matches. This CDR3 has 19 residues. The CDR3 DNA reads as TGTGCCAGCAGCCAGGAGGTTGGGACTAGCGGTTTCTCCTACAATGAGCAGTTCTTC. Its protein is CASSQEVGTSGFSYNEQFF.

The V and J genes are TRBV10-3 and TRBJ1-4, with a weak D call TRBD1 (5 bases). The CDR3 totals 15 residues. Germline V gives CDR1 ENHRY, CDR2 SYGVKD. V gave up 0 bases and J gave up 10 bases, with 15 bases separating them. For the CDR3, the DNA is TGTGCCATCAGTGAGTCGGGGGGTAGTGGCGGAAAACTGTTTTTT. As protein: CAISESGGSGGKLFF.

The J gene is TRBJ2-5, the V gene TRBV18; 7 bases fit TRBD1. The CDR3 covers 15 residues. J lost 5 bases, V lost 1 base, and 7 bases had no gene match. Looked up from germline, CDR1 is KGHSH and CDR2 is LQKENI. CDR3 sequence reads: CASSPQGAVGETQYF. Here the CDR3 DNA reads TGTGCCAGCTCACCACAGGGGGCTGTGGGTGAGACCCAGTACTTC. The full variable domain, completed using reference TRBV18 and TRBJ2-5, is NAGVMQNPRHLVRRRGQEARLRCSPMKGHSHVYWYRQLPEEGLKFMVYLQKENIIDESGMPKERFSAEFPKEGPSILRIQQVVRGDSAAYFCASSPQGAVGETQYFGPGTRLLVL.

This chain joins TRBV2 and TRBJ2-3; maybe TRBD1 (5 bases). Germline CDR1 SNHLY, CDR2 FYNNEI. Trimming took off 6 bases at V and 2 bases at J, with 12 bases between the two ends. This CDR3 spans 14 amino acids. The CDR3 reads CASRGLSNTDTQYF. The CDR3 DNA follows: TGTGCCAGCAGGGGGCTCAGCAACACAGATACGCAGTATTTT.

This chain joins TRBV5-4 and TRBJ1-4, with TRBD1 matching 9 bases. In germline, CDR1 is SGHNT, CDR2 YYREEE (reference sequence). V lost 4 bases and J lost 7; bases outside the gene matches: 11. This CDR3 comprises 16 residues. CDR3 DNA sequence: TGTGCCAGCAGCCCGGGACAGGGAAGAGGGGTTGAAAAACTGTTTTTT. Protein product: CASSPGQGRGVEKLFF.

The chain joins TRBV13 to TRBJ1-2; D not certain. V was cut by 2 bases and J by 7 bases, with 11 bases left in between. There are 13 residues in the CDR3. Per germline, CDR1 PRHDT and CDR2 FYEKMQ (reference sequence). The CDR3 sequence: CASSLYQDFGYTF. CDR3 coding DNA: TGTGCCAGCAGCTTATACCAGGACTTTGGCTACACCTTC. Complete variable domain (other parts from reference TRBV13 and TRBJ1-2): AAGVIQSPRHLIKEKRETATLKCYPIPRHDTVYWYQQGPGQDPQFLISFYEKMQSDKGSIPDRFSAQQFSDYHSELNMSSLELGDSALYFCASSLYQDFGYTFGSGTRLTVV.

This rearrangement joins TRBV6-5 to TRBJ1-2; tentative D call: TRBD1 (5 bases). CDR1 MNHEY and CDR2 SVGAGI come from the germline V gene. Trimming shortened V by 7 bases and J by 2 bases, and 17 bases separated the two germline ends. The CDR3 is 15 amino acids. The CDR3 protein is CASNPRTRLNYGYTF. CDR3 nucleotide sequence: TGTGCCAGCAACCCTAGGACACGCTTGAACTATGGCTACACCTTC.

The genes are TRBV15 and TRBJ1-6; 7 bases fit TRBD1. Germline trimming cut 3 bases from V and 7 bases from J; bases unmatched to any gene: 3. CDR1 is LNHNV and CDR2 is YYDKDF in the germline V gene (reference sequence). The CDR3 runs 14 residues. CDR3 residues: CATSRGTVNSPLHF. DNA for the CDR3: TGTGCCACCAGCAGGGGGACAGTAAATTCACCCCTCCACTTT.

This clone showed up just a few times. The rearrangement links TRBV6-6 to TRBJ1-1, with 7 bases matching TRBD1. This CDR3 comprises 14 residues. Germline CDR1 and CDR2: MNHNY and SVGAGI (reference sequence). After removal of 5 bases from V and 1 base from J, the junction contained 4 bases not matched to a gene. CDR3 nucleotide sequence: TGTGCCAGCAGTAAAAGGACAGGGAACACTGAAGCTTTCTTT. Translating gives CASSKRTGNTEAFF.

The chain's CDR3 is CASSSAQRGISTDTQYF. CDR3 sequence (DNA): TGTGCCAGCAGCTCAGCACAGCGGGGAATCAGCACAGATACGCAGTATTTT. V and J are TRBV7-9 and TRBJ2-3; 7 bases are a match to TRBD2. The CDR3 spans 17 residues. The junction had 10 bases not matched to a gene; V was cut back by 4 bases and J by 0 bases. Germline V gives CDR1 SEHNR, CDR2 FQNEAQ (reference sequence).

The chain is built from TRBV7-9 and TRBJ2-1; 15 positions agree with TRBD2. The CDR3 is made up of 18 amino acids. V lost 5 bases to trimming and J lost 2 bases; unmatched junction nucleotides: 7. Germline CDR1 is SEHNR and CDR2 is FQNEAQ (reference sequence). CDR3 amino acids: CASSPRTSGRAAYNEQFF. In DNA, the CDR3 is TGTGCCAGCAGCCCCCGGACTAGCGGGAGGGCCGCCTACAATGAGCAGTTCTTC.

For the CDR3, the DNA is TGTGCCAGCAGCCATTCTGGACCGCTCTCAGGGGAAAAACTGTTTTTT. As protein: CASSHSGPLSGEKLFF. The chain recombines TRBV14 with TRBJ1-4; a weak D match, TRBD1 (5 bases). The V and J ends lost 3 bases and 8 bases respectively, with 19 bases between them. The CDR3 totals 16 residues. The germline V gene encodes CDR1 SGHDN and CDR2 FVKESK. Full variable domain (rest looked up from reference TRBV14 and TRBJ1-4): EAGVTQFPSHSVIEKGQTVTLRCDPISGHDNLYWYRRVMGKEIKFLLHFVKESKQDESGMPNNRFLAERTGGTYSTLKVQPAELEDSGVYFCASSHSGPLSGEKLFFGSGTQLSVL.

The V call is TRBV19, the J call TRBJ1-3, with D perhaps TRBD1 (6 bases). The germline CDR1 and CDR2 sequences are LNHDA and SQIVND (reference sequence). Trimming removed 9 bases at V and 2 bases at J, with 11 bases between. This CDR3 spans 13 amino acids. CDR3 region: CASDSGAGNTIYF. The CDR3 DNA reads as TGTGCCAGCGATTCAGGGGCTGGAAACACCATATATTTT.

The CDR3 spells CARSSSGTSGPEQYF. CDR3 nucleotides: TGTGCCAGAAGCTCCTCCGGGACTAGCGGTCCCGAGCAGTACTTC. This chain links TRBV7-5 with TRBJ2-7; TRBD2, the table's D call, lacks a check against the DNA. TRBV7-5 is tagged as a pseudogene. CDR3 size: 15 residues.

This clone was observed at least ten times. The chain carries TRBV12-1 and TRBJ2-2; the table's D call of TRBD1 was not tested on the DNA. TRBV12-1 is a pseudogene. The CDR3 runs 17 residues. The DNA of the CDR3 is TGTGCCAGCAGCTTTATTCTGGGACAGTTTAACACCGGGGAGCTGTTTTTT. Its protein product is CASSFILGQFNTGELFF.

This sequence joins TRBV7-9 and TRBJ1-2; maybe TRBD1 (5 bases). V was shortened by 3 bases and J by 5 bases, with 19 bases between the two germline ends. The CDR3 consists of 16 residues. Germline values: CDR1 SEHNR, CDR2 FQNEAQ (reference sequence). The DNA for the CDR3 is TGTGCCAGCAGCTTTCTCCCGGGGGAGGGGCGATATGGCTACACCTTC. Protein sequence: CASSFLPGEGRYGYTF.

V and J are TRBV5-1 and TRBJ2-2, with TRBD2 matching over 12 bases. CDR3 size: 15 residues. V lost 0 bases, J lost 7 bases, and 1 base stayed unmatched. CDR1 is SGHRS and CDR2 is YFSETQ in the germline V gene. The CDR3 DNA reads as TGCGCCAGCAGCTTGGGACTAGCGGGAGACGGGGAGCTGTTTTTT. Protein: CASSLGLAGDGELFF.

The J gene is TRBJ2-1, the V gene TRBV3-1 (or the pseudogene TRBV3-2); 8 bases fit TRBD2. This CDR3 has 18 residues. The V segment lost 0 bases and the J segment 4 bases; nucleotides outside the gene matches: 11. CDR1 LGHDT and CDR2 YNNKEL come from the germline V gene (reference sequence). The CDR3 region is CASSQDGREVSAYNEQFF. The CDR3 DNA reads as TGTGCCAGCAGCCAAGATGGGCGGGAGGTCTCGGCGTACAATGAGCAGTTCTTC.

CDR3 loop: CASIPGGRYNEQFF. The CDR3 DNA is TGTGCCAGCATCCCGGGAGGGAGGTACAATGAGCAGTTCTTC. J is TRBJ2-1 and V is TRBV2, with TRBD2 matching 8 bases. Germline V CDR1 and CDR2: SNHLY, FYNNEI. The CDR3 has 14 amino acids. V was clipped by 7 bases and J by 4 bases; unmatched bases: 6.

The rearrangement links TRBV27 to TRBJ2-7; 7 bases line up with TRBD2. Germline V lookup: CDR1 MNHEY, CDR2 SMNVEV (reference sequence). CDR3 length: 15 amino acids. The trim removed 5 bases at V and 4 bases at J, leaving 11 bases unmatched. For the CDR3, the DNA is TGTGCCAGCAGTCCCCGGTCGCGGGAGTTGTACGAGCAGTACTTC. Translated: CASSPRSRELYEQYF.

The rearrangement uses TRBV27 and TRBJ1-5, with a tentative D call TRBD1 (6 bases). V lost 4 bases, J lost 2 bases, and 12 bases lay in between. This CDR3 region has 15 residues. Germline V gene lookup returns CDR1 MNHEY and CDR2 SMNVEV (reference sequence). CDR3 residues: CASSSTGSRNQPQHF. The CDR3 DNA reads TGTGCCAGCAGTTCGACAGGTTCCCGCAATCAGCCCCAGCATTTT.

The chain employs TRBV5-4 and TRBJ1-1, with D possibly TRBD1 on 6 matching bases. V was cut by 2 bases and J by 6 bases, with 11 bases left in between. The CDR3 has 13 residues. In germline, CDR1 is SGHNT, CDR2 YYREEE (reference sequence). The CDR3 nucleotides are TGTGCCAGCAGCTTAACAGGGATCGCTGAAGCTTTCTTT. This translates into CASSLTGIAEAFF.

The chain has TRBV28 and TRBJ2-4; 9 positions agree with TRBD2. This CDR3 region has 16 residues. The V gene's germline CDR1 is MDHEN and CDR2 SYDVKM. Unmatched junction bases numbered 10, after V lost 2 bases and J lost 8 bases. CDR3 in DNA: TGTGCCAGCAGTTTACGTTGGGCGGGGGGGGAGGACATTCAGTACTTC. It translates to CASSLRWAGGEDIQYF.

V usage is TRBV9 and J usage is TRBJ2-4, with 7 bases lining up with TRBD2. CDR3 length: 16 residues. Per germline, CDR1 SGDLS and CDR2 YYNGEE. J lost 1 base, V lost 0 bases, and 4 bases had no gene match. The CDR3 DNA sequence: TGTGCCAGCAGCGTAGAGGGAGGGGAGGCCAAAAACATTCAGTACTTC. This translates into CASSVEGGEAKNIQYF.